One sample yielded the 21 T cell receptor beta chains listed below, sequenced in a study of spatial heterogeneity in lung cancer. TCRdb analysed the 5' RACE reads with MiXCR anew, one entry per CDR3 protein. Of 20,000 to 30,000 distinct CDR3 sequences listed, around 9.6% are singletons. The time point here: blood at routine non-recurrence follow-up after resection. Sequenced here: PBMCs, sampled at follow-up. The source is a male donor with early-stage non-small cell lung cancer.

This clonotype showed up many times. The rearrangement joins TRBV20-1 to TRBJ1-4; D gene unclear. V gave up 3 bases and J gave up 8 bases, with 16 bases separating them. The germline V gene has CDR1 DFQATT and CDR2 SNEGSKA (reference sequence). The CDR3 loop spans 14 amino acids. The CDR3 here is CSASTGQLDEKLFF. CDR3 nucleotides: TGCAGTGCTAGTACGGGCCAGCTAGACGAAAAACTGTTTTTT.

CDR3 residues: CATSRDPETSTDTQYF. CDR3 bases: TGTGCCACCAGCAGAGACCCGGAGACGAGCACAGATACGCAGTATTTT. The chain has TRBV15 and TRBJ2-3; D is undetermined. The germline V and J ends were trimmed by 0 bases and 0 bases, with 10 bases remaining between them. This CDR3 is 16 amino acids long. Germline CDR1 reads LNHNV; CDR2 reads YYDKDF (reference sequence). The entire variable domain, with the rest obtained from reference TRBV15 and TRBJ2-3, is as follows: DAMVIQNPRYQVTQFGKPVTLSCSQTLNHNVMYWYQQKSSQAPKLLFHYYDKDFNNEADTPDNFQSRRPNTSFCFLDIRSPGLGDTAMYLCATSRDPETSTDTQYFGPGTRLTVL.

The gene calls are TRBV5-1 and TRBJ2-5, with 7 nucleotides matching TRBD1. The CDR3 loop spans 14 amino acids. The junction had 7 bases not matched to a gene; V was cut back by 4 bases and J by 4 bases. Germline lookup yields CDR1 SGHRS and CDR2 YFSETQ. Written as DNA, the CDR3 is TGCGCCAGCAGCGGAACAGGGGTGGGAGAGACCCAGTACTTC. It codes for CASSGTGVGETQYF.

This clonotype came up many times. CDR3 loop: CASSHYGTPGEAFF. The CDR3 nucleotides read TGCGCCAGCAGCCACTACGGGACGCCGGGGGAAGCTTTCTTT. V usage is TRBV4-3 and J usage is TRBJ1-1; tentative D call: TRBD1 (5 bases). The CDR3 is 14 amino acids. CDR1 and CDR2 from the germline V gene are LGHNA and YSLEER. V was cut by 3 bases and J by 8 bases, with 16 bases left in between.

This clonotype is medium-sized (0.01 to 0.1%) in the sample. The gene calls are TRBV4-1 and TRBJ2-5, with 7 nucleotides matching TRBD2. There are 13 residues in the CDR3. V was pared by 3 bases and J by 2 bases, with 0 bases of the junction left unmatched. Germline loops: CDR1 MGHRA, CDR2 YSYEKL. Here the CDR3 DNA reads TGCGCCAGCAGCCAGGGGGGGCAAGAGACCCAGTACTTC. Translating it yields CASSQGGQETQYF.

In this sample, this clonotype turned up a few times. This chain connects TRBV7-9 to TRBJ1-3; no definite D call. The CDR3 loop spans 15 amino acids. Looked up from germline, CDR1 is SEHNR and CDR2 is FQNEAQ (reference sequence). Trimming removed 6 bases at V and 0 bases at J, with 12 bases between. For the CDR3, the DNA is TGTGCCAGCAGATCCGGACGGAGCTCTGGAAACACCATATATTTT. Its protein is CASRSGRSSGNTIYF.

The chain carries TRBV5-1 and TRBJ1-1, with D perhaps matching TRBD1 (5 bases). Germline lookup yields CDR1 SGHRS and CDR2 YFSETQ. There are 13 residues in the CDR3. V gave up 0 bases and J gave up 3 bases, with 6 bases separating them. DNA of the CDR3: TGCGCCAGCAGCTTGGAACAGGACACTGAAGCTTTCTTT. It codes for CASSLEQDTEAFF.

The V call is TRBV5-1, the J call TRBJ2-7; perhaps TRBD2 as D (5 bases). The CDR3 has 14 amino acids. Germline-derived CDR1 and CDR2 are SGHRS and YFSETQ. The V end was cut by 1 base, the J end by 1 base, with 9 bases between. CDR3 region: CASSLPGSSYEQYF. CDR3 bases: TGCGCCAGCAGCTTGCCTGGGAGTTCCTACGAGCAGTACTTC.

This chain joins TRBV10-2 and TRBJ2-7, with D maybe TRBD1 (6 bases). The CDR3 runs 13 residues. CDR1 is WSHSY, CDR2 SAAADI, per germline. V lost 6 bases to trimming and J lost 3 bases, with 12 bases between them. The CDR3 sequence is CASRAGADYEQYF. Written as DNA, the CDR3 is TGCGCCAGCAGAGCAGGGGCCGACTACGAGCAGTACTTC.

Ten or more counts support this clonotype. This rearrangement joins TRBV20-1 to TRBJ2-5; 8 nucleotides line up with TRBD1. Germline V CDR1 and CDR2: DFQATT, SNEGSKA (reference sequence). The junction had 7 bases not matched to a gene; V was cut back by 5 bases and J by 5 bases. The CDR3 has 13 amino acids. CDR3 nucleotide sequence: TGCAGTGCTCTTACAGGGGGACGTGAGACCCAGTACTTC. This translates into CSALTGGRETQYF.

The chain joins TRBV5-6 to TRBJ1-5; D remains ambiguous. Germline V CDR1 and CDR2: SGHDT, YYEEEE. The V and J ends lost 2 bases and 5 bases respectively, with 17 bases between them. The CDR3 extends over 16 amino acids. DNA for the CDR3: TGTGCCAGCAGCTTAGCCGGAACGTACCGCGATCAGCCCCAGCATTTT. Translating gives CASSLAGTYRDQPQHF.

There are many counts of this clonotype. This CDR3 reads CSANGLAGLYEQYF. The CDR3 DNA sequence: TGCAGTGCGAACGGACTAGCGGGGCTCTACGAGCAGTACTTC. The chain uses TRBV20-1 and TRBJ2-7, with TRBD2 matching over 12 bases. The CDR3 has 14 residues. Germline V gene data show CDR1 as DFQATT and CDR2 as SNEGSKA (reference sequence). V lost 6 bases, J lost 3 bases, and 6 bases stayed unmatched.

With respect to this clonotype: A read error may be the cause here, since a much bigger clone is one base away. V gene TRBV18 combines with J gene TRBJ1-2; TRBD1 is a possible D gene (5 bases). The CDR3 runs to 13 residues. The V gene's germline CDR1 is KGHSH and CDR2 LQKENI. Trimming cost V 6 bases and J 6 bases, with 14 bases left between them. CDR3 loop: CASSSDMVDGYTF. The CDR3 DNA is TGTGCCAGCTCTTCGGACATGGTAGATGGCTACACCTTC.

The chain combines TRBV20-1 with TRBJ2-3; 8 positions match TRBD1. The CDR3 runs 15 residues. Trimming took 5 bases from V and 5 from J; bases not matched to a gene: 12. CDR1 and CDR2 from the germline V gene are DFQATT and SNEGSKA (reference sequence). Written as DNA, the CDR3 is TGCAGTGCTCCCCCCCGGGACAGGTCGGGAGATACGCAGTATTTT. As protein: CSAPPRDRSGDTQYF.

The CDR3 region is CASSFGQSTDTQYF. In nucleotides, the CDR3 is TGTGCCAGCAGTTTCGGACAGAGCACAGATACGCAGTATTTT. The genes are TRBV28 and TRBJ2-3; tentatively, D is TRBD1 (6 bases). The CDR3 loop spans 14 amino acids. Per the germline V gene, CDR1 is MDHEN and CDR2 is SYDVKM. The germline V and J ends were trimmed by 3 bases and 0 bases, with 7 bases remaining between them.

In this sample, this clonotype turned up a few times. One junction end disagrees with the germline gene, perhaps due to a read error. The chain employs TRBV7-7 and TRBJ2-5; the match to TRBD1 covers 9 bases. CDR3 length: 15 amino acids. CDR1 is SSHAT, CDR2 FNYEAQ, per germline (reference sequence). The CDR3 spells CASSLGGQGKETQYF. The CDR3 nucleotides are TGTGCTAGCAGCTTGGGGGGACAGGGAAAAGAGACCCAGTACTTC.

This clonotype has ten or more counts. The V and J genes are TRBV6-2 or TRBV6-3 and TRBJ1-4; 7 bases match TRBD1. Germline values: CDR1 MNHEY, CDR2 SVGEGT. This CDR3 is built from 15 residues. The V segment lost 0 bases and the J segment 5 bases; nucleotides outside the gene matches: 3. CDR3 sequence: CASSYSGQLNEKLFF. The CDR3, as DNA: TGTGCCAGCAGTTACTCGGGACAGCTGAATGAAAAACTGTTTTTT.

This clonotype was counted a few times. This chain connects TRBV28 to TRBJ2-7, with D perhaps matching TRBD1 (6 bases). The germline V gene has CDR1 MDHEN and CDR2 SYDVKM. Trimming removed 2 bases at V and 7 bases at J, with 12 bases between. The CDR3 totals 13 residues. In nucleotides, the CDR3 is TGTGCCAGCAGTTTAGGGGGCCCGGGAGAGCAGTACTTC. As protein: CASSLGGPGEQYF.

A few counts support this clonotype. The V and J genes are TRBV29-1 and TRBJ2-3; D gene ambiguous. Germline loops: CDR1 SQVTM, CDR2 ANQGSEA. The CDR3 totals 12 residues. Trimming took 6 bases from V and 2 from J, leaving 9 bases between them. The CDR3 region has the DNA TGCAGCGTCCCGGTACCCACAGATACGCAGTATTTT. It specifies CSVPVPTDTQYF.

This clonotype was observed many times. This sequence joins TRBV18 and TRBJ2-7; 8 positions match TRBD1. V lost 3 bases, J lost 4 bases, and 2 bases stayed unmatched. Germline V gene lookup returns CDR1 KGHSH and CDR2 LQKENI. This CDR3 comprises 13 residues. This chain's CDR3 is CASSPDREYEQYF. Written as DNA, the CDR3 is TGTGCCAGCTCACCGGACAGGGAATACGAGCAGTACTTC.

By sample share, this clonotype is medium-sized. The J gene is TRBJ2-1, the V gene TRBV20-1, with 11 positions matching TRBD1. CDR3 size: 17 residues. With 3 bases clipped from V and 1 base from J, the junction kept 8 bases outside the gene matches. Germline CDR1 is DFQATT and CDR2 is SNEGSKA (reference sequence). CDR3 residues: CSASGTGTGGSYNEQFF. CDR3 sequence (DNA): TGCAGTGCTAGCGGGACCGGGACAGGGGGTTCCTACAATGAGCAGTTCTTC.